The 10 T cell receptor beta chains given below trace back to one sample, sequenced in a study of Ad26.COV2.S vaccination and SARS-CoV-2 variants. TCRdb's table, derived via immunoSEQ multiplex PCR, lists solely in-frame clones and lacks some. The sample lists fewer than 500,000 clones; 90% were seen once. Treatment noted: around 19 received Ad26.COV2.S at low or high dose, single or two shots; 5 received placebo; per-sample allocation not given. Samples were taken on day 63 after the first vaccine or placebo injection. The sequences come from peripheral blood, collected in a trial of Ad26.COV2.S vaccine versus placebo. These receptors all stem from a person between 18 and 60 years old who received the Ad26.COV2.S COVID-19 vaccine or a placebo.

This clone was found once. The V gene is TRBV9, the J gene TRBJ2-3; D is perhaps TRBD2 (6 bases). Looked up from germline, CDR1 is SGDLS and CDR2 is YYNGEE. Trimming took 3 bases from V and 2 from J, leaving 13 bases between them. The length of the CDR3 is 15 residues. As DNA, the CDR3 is TGTGCCAGCAGCGGGAGGGACGTCCACACAGATACGCAGTATTTT. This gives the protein CASSGRDVHTDTQYF.

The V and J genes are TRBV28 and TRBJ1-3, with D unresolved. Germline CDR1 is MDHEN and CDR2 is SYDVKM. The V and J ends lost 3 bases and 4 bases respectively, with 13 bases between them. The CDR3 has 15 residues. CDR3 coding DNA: TGTGCCAGCAGTTTTTCGACCGCCCTGGGAAACACCATATATTTT. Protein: CASSFSTALGNTIYF.

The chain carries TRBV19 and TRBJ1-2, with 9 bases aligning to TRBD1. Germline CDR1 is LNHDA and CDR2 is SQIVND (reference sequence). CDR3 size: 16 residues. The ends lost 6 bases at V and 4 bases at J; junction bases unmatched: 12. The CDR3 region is CASSTAGDRDLYGYTF. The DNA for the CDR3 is TGTGCCAGTAGCACGGCGGGGGACAGGGACCTCTATGGCTACACCTTC.

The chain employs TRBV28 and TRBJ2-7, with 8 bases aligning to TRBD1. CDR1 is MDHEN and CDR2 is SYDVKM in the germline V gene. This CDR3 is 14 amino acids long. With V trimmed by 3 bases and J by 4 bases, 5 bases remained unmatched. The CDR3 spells CASSFPGGIYEQYF. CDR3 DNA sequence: TGTGCCAGCAGTTTTCCAGGGGGCATATACGAGCAGTACTTC.

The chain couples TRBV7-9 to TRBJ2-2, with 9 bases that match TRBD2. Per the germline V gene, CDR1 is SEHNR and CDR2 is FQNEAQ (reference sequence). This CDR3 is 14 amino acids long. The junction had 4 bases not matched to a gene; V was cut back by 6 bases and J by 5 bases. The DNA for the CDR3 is TGTGCCAGCAGAGGACTAGCGTTAACCGGGGAGCTGTTTTTT. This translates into CASRGLALTGELFF.

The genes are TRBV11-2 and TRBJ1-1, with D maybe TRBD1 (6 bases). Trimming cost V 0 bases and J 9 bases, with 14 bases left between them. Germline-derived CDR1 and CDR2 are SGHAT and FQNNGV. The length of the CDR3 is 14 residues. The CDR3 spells CASSLDQPGAKAFF. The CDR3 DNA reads TGTGCCAGCAGCTTAGATCAGCCGGGGGCGAAAGCTTTCTTT.

CDR3 sequence reads: CASSFGQYTGELFF. Here the CDR3 DNA reads TGTGCCAGCAGCTTCGGACAGTACACCGGGGAGCTGTTTTTT. V gene TRBV7-9 combines with J gene TRBJ2-2, with a weak D call TRBD1 (6 bases). This CDR3 is built from 14 residues. V lost 3 bases to trimming and J lost 3 bases, with 8 bases between them. CDR1 and CDR2 (germline): SEHNR, FQNEAQ (reference sequence).

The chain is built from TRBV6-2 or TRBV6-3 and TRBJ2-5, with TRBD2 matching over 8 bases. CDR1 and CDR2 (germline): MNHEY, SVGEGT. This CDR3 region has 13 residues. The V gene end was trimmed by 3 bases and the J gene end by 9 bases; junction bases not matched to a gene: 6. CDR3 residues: CASSYSGTGSQYF. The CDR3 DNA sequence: TGTGCCAGCAGTTATAGCGGGACCGGGTCCCAGTACTTC.

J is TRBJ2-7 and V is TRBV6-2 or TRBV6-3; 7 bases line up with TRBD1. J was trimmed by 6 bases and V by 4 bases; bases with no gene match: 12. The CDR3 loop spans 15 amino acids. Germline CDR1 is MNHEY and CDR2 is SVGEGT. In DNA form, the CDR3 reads TGTGCCAGCAGTTTCGACAGGGTAGGGCCCCTCGAGCAGTACTTC. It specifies CASSFDRVGPLEQYF.

CDR3 sequence reads: CASTGKRTGNTIYF. In DNA, the CDR3 is TGTGCCAGCACTGGCAAACGAACTGGAAACACCATATATTTT. This chain joins TRBV2 and TRBJ1-3; D remains ambiguous. The CDR3 loop spans 14 amino acids. V dropped 7 bases and J dropped 2 bases, with 12 bases sitting between them. CDR1 and CDR2 from the germline V gene are SNHLY and FYNNEI.